The 22 T cell receptor beta chains in this list originate from one sample, sequenced in a study of CD8 T cells in ankylosing spondylitis. Findings of the study overall: Ankylosing spondylitis blood appeared to be characterized by a TCR beta motif of under ten highly homologous variants.

No cognate antigen is known for these TCRs. TCRdb fed the 5' RACE reads into MiXCR, producing one record per CDR3 protein. This table has about 840,000 distinct CDR3 sequences, 12% appearing once. Input material: blood, either unsorted or a sorted T cell fraction (not recorded which). These receptors all come from a male donor with ankylosing spondylitis.

This clonotype was counted between two and nine times. V gene TRBV27 combines with J gene TRBJ2-4; D could derive from TRBD1 or TRBD2 (5 bases each). The CDR3 is 13 amino acids. Trimming took off 3 bases at V and 6 bases at J, with 9 bases between the two ends. Germline V gene lookup returns CDR1 MNHEY and CDR2 SMNVEV (reference sequence). The CDR3: CASSFGALNIQYF. Written as DNA, the CDR3 is TGTGCCAGCAGTTTCGGGGCTTTAAACATTCAGTACTTC.

The V gene is TRBV19, the J gene TRBJ1-4, with D perhaps TRBD1 (6 bases). The germline V gene has CDR1 LNHDA and CDR2 SQIVND (reference sequence). The CDR3 covers 15 residues. V lost 6 bases and J lost 4, with 15 bases in between. Here the CDR3 reads CASSDWTAHNEKLFF. CDR3 DNA: TGTGCCAGTAGCGATTGGACAGCGCATAATGAAAAACTGTTTTTT.

This clonotype was detected a few times. This chain joins TRBV20-1 and TRBJ2-7, with 14 bases matching TRBD2. Germline V CDR1 and CDR2: DFQATT, SNEGSKA (reference sequence). This CDR3 spans 20 amino acids. With V trimmed by 5 bases and J by 4 bases, 22 bases remained unmatched. The CDR3 reads CSAPNRARPGLAGEGYEQYF. The CDR3, as DNA: TGCAGTGCTCCTAACAGGGCTCGACCGGGACTAGCGGGAGAGGGATACGAGCAGTACTTC.

This clonotype was counted a few times. The chain is built from TRBV2 and TRBJ1-1, with TRBD1 as a possible D gene (5 bases). Trimming removed 8 bases at V and 0 bases at J, with 10 bases between. Germline CDR1 is SNHLY and CDR2 is FYNNEI. The CDR3 consists of 13 residues. In DNA form, the CDR3 reads TGTGCCAGCGTAACCAGGGTGAACACTGAAGCTTTCTTT. Its translation is CASVTRVNTEAFF.

In its sample, this clonotype was seen many times. DNA of the CDR3: TGCAGTGCTAGTACCGGGACAGGGGAAGACACTGAAGCTTTCTTT. This encodes CSASTGTGEDTEAFF. This sequence joins TRBV20-1 and TRBJ1-1, with 10 bases matching TRBD1. This CDR3 region has 15 residues. The trim removed 3 bases at V and 3 bases at J, leaving 7 bases unmatched. Germline lookup yields CDR1 DFQATT and CDR2 SNEGSKA (reference sequence).

V and J are TRBV5-1 and TRBJ2-1; D not certain. Germline lookup yields CDR1 SGHRS and CDR2 YFSETQ. Trimming removed 1 base at V and 6 bases at J, with 8 bases between. The CDR3 sequence is 13 residues long. The CDR3, as DNA: TGCGCCAGCAGCTTGAGACACCTCAATGAGCAGTTCTTC. It codes for CASSLRHLNEQFF.

The CDR3, as DNA: TGTGCCAGCACCCTTGGGGGCAGTTTGGGGGAGACCCAGTACTTC. Translation gives CASTLGGSLGETQYF. The rearrangement uses TRBV7-3 and TRBJ2-5; possible D gene TRBD1, 6 bases. Germline CDR1 is SGHTA and CDR2 is FQGTGA. The CDR3 has 15 residues. Trimming removed 7 bases at V and 5 bases at J, with 20 bases between.

In its sample, this clonotype was seen many times. The V gene is TRBV5-1, the J gene TRBJ2-1; 9 bases agree with TRBD2. The CDR3 has 14 residues. Trimming at V came to 2 bases and at J to 10 bases, leaving 7 bases not matched to a gene. CDR1 and CDR2 from the germline V gene are SGHRS and YFSETQ. The CDR3 sequence: CASSLVAGAREQFF. CDR3 in DNA: TGCGCCAGCAGCTTAGTAGCGGGAGCAAGGGAGCAGTTCTTC. Filled out from reference TRBV5-1 and TRBJ2-1, the complete variable domain reads KAGVTQTPRYLIKTRGQQVTLSCSPISGHRSVSWYQQTPGQGLQFLFEYFSETQRNKGNFPGRFSGRQFSNSRSEMNVSTLELGDSALYLCASSLVAGAREQFFGPGTRLTVL.

Only a few counts were recorded for this clonotype. The V call is TRBV20-1, the J call TRBJ2-3; 8 bases are shared with TRBD1. CDR1 is DFQATT and CDR2 is SNEGSKA in the germline V gene (reference sequence). This CDR3 region has 14 residues. Trimming at V came to 4 bases and at J to 3 bases, leaving 6 bases not matched to a gene. CDR3 in DNA: TGCAGTGCTATGGGTGGACAGGGAACAGATACGCAGTATTTT. Amino acid sequence: CSAMGGQGTDTQYF.

Concerning this clonotype itself: The junction departs from the called germline gene at one end, perhaps through a read error. The CDR3 DNA reads TGCAGTGCTATTGTAGCGGGGGTCACAGTTACGCAGTATTTT. Encoded protein: CSAIVAGVTVTQYF. This chain uses TRBV20-1 with TRBJ2-3, with 9 bases lining up with TRBD2. Per germline, CDR1 DFQATT and CDR2 SNEGSKA (reference sequence). The CDR3 runs 14 residues.

CDR3 protein: CSGLKEGIPYEQYF. The DNA of the CDR3 is TGCAGTGGATTGAAGGAGGGAATTCCGTACGAGCAGTACTTC. The J gene is TRBJ2-7, the V gene TRBV20-1, with D possibly TRBD2 on 6 matching bases. Germline V lookup: CDR1 DFQATT, CDR2 SNEGSKA (reference sequence). V dropped 7 bases and J dropped 4 bases, with 20 bases sitting between them. The CDR3 loop spans 14 amino acids.

The chain uses TRBV29-1 and TRBJ2-7; 9 nucleotides line up with TRBD2. With 5 bases clipped from V and 4 bases from J, the junction kept 9 bases outside the gene matches. Looked up from germline, CDR1 is SQVTM and CDR2 is ANQGSEA. The CDR3 has 14 residues. CDR3 coding DNA: TGCAGCGTTCTCCCCGGACTAGCGTCATACGAGCAGTACTTC. As protein: CSVLPGLASYEQYF.

This chain joins TRBV28 and TRBJ2-7; 12 bases fit TRBD2. This CDR3 is 15 amino acids long. After removal of 6 bases from V and 4 bases from J, the junction contained 7 bases not matched to a gene. Germline V gene lookup returns CDR1 MDHEN and CDR2 SYDVKM. The DNA for the CDR3 is TGTGCCAGCAGCCTTCGGACTAGCGGGGTTTACGAGCAGTACTTC. Its translation: CASSLRTSGVYEQYF. The whole variable domain, remainder taken from reference TRBV28 and TRBJ2-7, is DVKVTQSSRYLVKRTGEKVFLECVQDMDHENMFWYRQDPGLGLRLIYFSYDVKMKEKGDIPEGYSVSREKKERFSLILESASTNQTSMYLCASSLRTSGVYEQYFGPGTRLTVT.

The table lists this clonotype with a few counts. The V and J genes are TRBV20-1 and TRBJ1-5; weak D call: TRBD1 (5 bases). The germline V gene has CDR1 DFQATT and CDR2 SNEGSKA (reference sequence). The CDR3 totals 15 residues. V gave up 6 bases and J gave up 2 bases, with 17 bases separating them. The CDR3 coding sequence is TGCAGTGCACGGGGGGGAGCCTCTGGCAATCAGCCCCAGCATTTT. It yields the protein CSARGGASGNQPQHF.

This clonotype was detected ten times or more. The chain combines TRBV7-8 with TRBJ2-1, with D possibly being TRBD2 (7 bases). Germline values: CDR1 SGHVS, CDR2 FQNEAQ. V was trimmed by 2 bases and J by 7 bases, leaving 15 bases between them. This CDR3 spans 15 amino acids. CDR3 sequence reads: CASSLLGGGGNEQFF. The CDR3 DNA sequence: TGTGCCAGCAGCTTACTAGGGGGAGGGGGAAATGAGCAGTTCTTC. Full variable domain (missing parts from reference TRBV7-8 and TRBJ2-1): GAGVSQSPRYKVAKRGQDVALRCDPISGHVSLFWYQQALGQGPEFLTYFQNEAQLDKSGLPSDRFFAERPEGSVSTLKIQRTQQEDSAVYLCASSLLGGGGNEQFFGPGTRLTVL.

The gene calls are TRBV12-3 or TRBV12-4 and TRBJ2-7; 7 bases match TRBD2. The ends lost 7 bases at V and 0 bases at J; junction bases unmatched: 9. This CDR3 region has 15 residues. The CDR3 is CASKPQGGSSYEQYF. CDR3 coding DNA: TGTGCCAGCAAACCTCAGGGCGGGAGCTCCTACGAGCAGTACTTC.

A few counts support this clonotype. This chain links TRBV7-6 with TRBJ2-1; TRBD1 might be the D (6 bases). The length of the CDR3 is 14 residues. The germline V and J ends were trimmed by 4 bases and 10 bases, with 17 bases remaining between them. Germline-derived CDR1 and CDR2 are SGHVS and FNYEAQ. The CDR3 nucleotides are TGTGCCAGCAGCTCCCGGACCCGGGGACACGAGCAGTTCTTC. Its translation is CASSSRTRGHEQFF.

This clonotype was observed a handful of times. This chain joins TRBV7-6 and TRBJ1-1, with TRBD1 identical over 9 bases. The ends lost 4 bases at V and 5 bases at J; junction bases unmatched: 5. Per germline, CDR1 SGHVS and CDR2 FNYEAQ. The CDR3 sequence is 14 residues long. CDR3 nucleotides: TGTGCCAGCAGCTCAACAGGGGGCACGACTGAAGCTTTCTTT. It codes for CASSSTGGTTEAFF. Full variable domain (outside the CDR3, taken from reference TRBV7-6 and TRBJ1-1): GAGVSQSPRYKVTKRGQDVALRCDPISGHVSLYWYRQALGQGPEFLTYFNYEAQQDKSGLPNDRFSAERPEGSISTLTIQRTEQRDSAMYRCASSSTGGTTEAFFGQGTRLTVV.

This chain's CDR3 is CASSQPRQGYGYTF. The CDR3 DNA reads as TGCGCCAGCAGCCAACCCCGACAGGGGTATGGCTACACCTTC. V is TRBV4-1 and J is TRBJ1-2; TRBD1 matches 8 bases. Germline V gives CDR1 MGHRA, CDR2 YSYEKL. CDR3 length: 14 amino acids. After removal of 2 bases from V and 5 bases from J, the junction contained 4 bases not matched to a gene.

The chain has TRBV6-2 or TRBV6-3 and TRBJ2-5, with D possibly being TRBD1 (6 bases). This CDR3 spans 14 amino acids. Trimming shortened V by 7 bases and J by 7 bases, and 19 bases separated the two germline ends. From germline, CDR1 is MNHEY and CDR2 SVGEGT. The CDR3 region has the DNA TGTGCCAGCACCCAGATGTTGGGGACAACGACCCAGTACTTC. This codes for CASTQMLGTTTQYF.

J is TRBJ2-2 and V is TRBV18; 9 positions agree with TRBD1. V gave up 6 bases and J gave up 7 bases; unmatched junction bases: 6. The CDR3 extends over 14 amino acids. Germline-derived CDR1 and CDR2 are KGHSH and LQKENI. CDR3 sequence (DNA): TGTGCCAGCTCCCCGGACAGGGGAAGCGGGGAGCTGTTTTTT. Residues: CASSPDRGSGELFF. The entire variable domain, with the rest obtained from reference TRBV18 and TRBJ2-2, is as follows: NAGVMQNPRHLVRRRGQEARLRCSPMKGHSHVYWYRQLPEEGLKFMVYLQKENIIDESGMPKERFSAEFPKEGPSILRIQQVVRGDSAAYFCASSPDRGSGELFFGEGSRLTVL.

This clonotype was seen only a few times. The chain couples TRBV5-1 to TRBJ2-5; TRBD2 agrees at 7 bases. The CDR3 is made up of 13 amino acids. V shed 4 bases, J shed 5 bases, and the junction held 5 bases outside the gene matches. The V gene's germline CDR1 is SGHRS and CDR2 YFSETQ. CDR3 residues: CASSVQGGETQYF. DNA for the CDR3: TGCGCCAGCAGCGTCCAGGGAGGGGAGACCCAGTACTTC.